Below, one T cell receptor (beta chain) is given with its context. Per the original methods: Reference gene primers were amplified, and this amplification served to estimate nucleated cell counts. Profiled with immunoSEQ multiplex PCR; TCRdb holds only in-frame clones, not every one. Clone size and V and J calls were adopted from that table, with D and trimming inferred from the DNA. Of about 260,000 clones listed, about nine tenths are singletons. The data are from a study of blood T cell repertoires in COVID-19. V gave up 10 bases and J gave up 0 bases; unmatched junction bases: 7. This CDR3 contains 14 residues. Germline CDR1 reads ENHRY; CDR2 reads SYGVKD.

The material sequenced was peripheral blood. This chain links TRBV10-3 with TRBJ2-3, with 7 bases matching TRBD2. The TCR originated in a woman in her thirties or forties who had recovered from COVID-19. CDR3 region: CATTLGGSTDTQYF. The CDR3 DNA reads as TGTGCCACCACCCTCGGGGGGAGCACAGATACGCAGTATTTT.